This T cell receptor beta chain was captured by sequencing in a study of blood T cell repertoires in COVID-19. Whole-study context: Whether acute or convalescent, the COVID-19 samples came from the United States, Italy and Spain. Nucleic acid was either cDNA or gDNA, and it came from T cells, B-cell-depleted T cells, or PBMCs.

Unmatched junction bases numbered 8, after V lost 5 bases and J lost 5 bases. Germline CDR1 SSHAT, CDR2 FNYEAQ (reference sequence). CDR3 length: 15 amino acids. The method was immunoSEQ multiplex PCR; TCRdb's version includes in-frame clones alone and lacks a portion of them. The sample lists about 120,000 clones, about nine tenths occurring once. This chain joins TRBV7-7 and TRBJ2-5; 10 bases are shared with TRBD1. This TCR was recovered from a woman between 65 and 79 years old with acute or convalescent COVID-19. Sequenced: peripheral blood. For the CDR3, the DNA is TGTGCCAGCAGCCCGATGACAGGGGGCTTGGAGACCCAGTACTTC. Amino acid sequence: CASSPMTGGLETQYF.